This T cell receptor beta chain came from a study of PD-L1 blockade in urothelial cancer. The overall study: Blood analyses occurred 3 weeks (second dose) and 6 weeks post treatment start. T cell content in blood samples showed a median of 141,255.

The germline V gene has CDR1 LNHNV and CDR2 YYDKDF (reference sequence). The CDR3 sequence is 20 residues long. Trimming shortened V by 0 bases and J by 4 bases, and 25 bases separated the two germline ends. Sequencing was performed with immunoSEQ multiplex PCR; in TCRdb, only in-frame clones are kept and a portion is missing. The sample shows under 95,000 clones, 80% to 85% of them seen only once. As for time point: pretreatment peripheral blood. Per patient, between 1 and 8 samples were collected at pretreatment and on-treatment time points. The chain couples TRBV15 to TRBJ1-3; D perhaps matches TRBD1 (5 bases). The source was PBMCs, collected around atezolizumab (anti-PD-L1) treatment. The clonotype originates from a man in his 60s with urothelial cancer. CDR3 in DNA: TGTGCCACCAGCAGAGAGTATGGCGGGACGGTCGGAGTAAGGGGAAACACCATATATTTT. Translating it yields CATSREYGGTVGVRGNTIYF.